The following is a T cell receptor beta chain sequence with its context. Antigen unknown. This entry is derived from a study of cytomegalovirus exposure and HLA in healthy donors. Study details: It was reported in a later analysis that the approximately 120 validation repertoires used the same platform as the roughly 700 first-cohort repertoires. Findings and limits, study-wide: It was found in a later analysis that first-cohort TCR clusters tended to co-occur in the 100 to 150 validation repertoires.

Germline V gives CDR1 LGHNA, CDR2 YNFKEQ. The CDR3 contains 16 residues. J was trimmed by 3 bases and V by 3 bases; bases with no gene match: 6. Method: immunoSEQ multiplex PCR; TCRdb's copy keeps in-frame clones and lacks some. The data show 76,000 or so clones, approximately 93% seen once. The receptor was isolated from a woman aged 18-29 years in good health and CMV-seropositive. The gene calls are TRBV4-2 and TRBJ2-5; 11 bases map to TRBD2. The sample consisted of PBMCs. The CDR3 DNA is TGTGCCAGCAGCCACCGTAGCGGGGGGGCCGAAGAGACCCAGTACTTC. It yields the protein CASSHRSGGAEETQYF.